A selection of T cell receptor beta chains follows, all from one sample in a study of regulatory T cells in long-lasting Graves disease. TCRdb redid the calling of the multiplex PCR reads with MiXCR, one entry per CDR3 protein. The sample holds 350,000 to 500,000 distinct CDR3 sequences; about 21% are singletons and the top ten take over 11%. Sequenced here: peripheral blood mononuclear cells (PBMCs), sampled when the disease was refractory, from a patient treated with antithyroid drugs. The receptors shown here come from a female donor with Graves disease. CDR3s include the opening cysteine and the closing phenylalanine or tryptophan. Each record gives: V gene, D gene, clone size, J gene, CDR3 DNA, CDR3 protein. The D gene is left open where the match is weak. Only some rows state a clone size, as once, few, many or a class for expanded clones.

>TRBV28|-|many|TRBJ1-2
TGTGCCAGCAGTTTATCGGGGTCCCCGAATAACTATGGCTACACCTTC
CASSLSGSPNNYGYTF
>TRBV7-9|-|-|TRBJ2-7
TGTGCCAGCAGCTCCCCGCCGGGAAGGACCCACGAGCAGTACTTC
CASSSPPGRTHEQYF
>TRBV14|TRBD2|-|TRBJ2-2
TGTGCCAGCAGCCAAGATTACGCTAGCGGGAGTGGTACCGGGGAGCCGTTTTTT
CASSQDYASGSGTGEPFF
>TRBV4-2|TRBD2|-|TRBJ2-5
TGTGCCAGCAGCCAAGATCCTAGCGGGAGGGCCGGGGCACGGGAGACCCAGTACTTC
CASSQDPSGRAGARETQYF
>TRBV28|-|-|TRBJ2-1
TGTGCCAGCAGTTTAGGGGTGGCCTACAATGAGCAGTTCTTC
CASSLGVAYNEQFF
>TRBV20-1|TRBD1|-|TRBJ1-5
TGCAGTGCTGGGGAGCAGGGGGCTTATCAGCCCCAGCATTTT
CSAGEQGAYQPQHF
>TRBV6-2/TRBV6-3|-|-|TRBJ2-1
TGTGCCAGCAGTTACTCGACGGGGTACAATGAGCAGTTCTTC
CASSYSTGYNEQFF
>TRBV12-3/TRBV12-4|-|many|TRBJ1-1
TGTGCCAGCAGCTTAAGGGGCAGGAACACTGAAGCTTTCTTT
CASSLRGRNTEAFF
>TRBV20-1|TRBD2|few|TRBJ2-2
TGCAGTGCTAGAGAAGCGGGAGCATTATCCGGGGAGCTGTTTTTT
CSAREAGALSGELFF
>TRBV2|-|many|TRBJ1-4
TGTGCCAGCAGTGAAGCAGGGCAGAAACTGTTTTTT
CASSEAGQKLFF
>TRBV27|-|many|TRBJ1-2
TGTGCCAGCAGTTTCGGGGGGGACTATGGCTACACCTTC
CASSFGGDYGYTF
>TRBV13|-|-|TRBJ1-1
TGTGCCAGCAGTCGGCCCACTCAGAGGAACACTGAAGCTTTCTTT
CASSRPTQRNTEAFF
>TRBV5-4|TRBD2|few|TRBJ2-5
TGTGCCAGCAGCTCGGGAGGGGTTTCAGAGACCCAGTACTTC
CASSSGGVSETQYF
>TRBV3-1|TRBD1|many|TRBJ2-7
TGTGCCAGCAGTGGGACAGGCCACTACGAGCAGTACTTC
CASSGTGHYEQYF
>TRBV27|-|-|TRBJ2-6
TGTGCCAGCAGTTTAGCAGTGCCCTATTCTGGGGCCAACGTCCTGACTTTC
CASSLAVPYSGANVLTF
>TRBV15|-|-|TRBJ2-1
TGTGCCACCACCCCCCCCGGGGGCCAGAACAATGAGCAGTTCTTC
CATTPPGGQNNEQFF
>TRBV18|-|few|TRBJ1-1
TGTGCCAGCTCACCTCGGGAAGGGCTCACTGAAGCTTTCTTT
CASSPREGLTEAFF
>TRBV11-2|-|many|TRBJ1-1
TGTGCCAGCAGCTTAGTCGAGGGGACTGAAGCTTTCTTT
CASSLVEGTEAFF
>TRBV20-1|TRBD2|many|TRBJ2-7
TGCAGTGCTTATAGCGGGAGGGCCCCCTACGAGCAGTACTTC
CSAYSGRAPYEQYF
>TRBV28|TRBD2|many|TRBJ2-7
TGTGCCAGCAGTTCCAGACTAGCGGGAGACTACGAGCAGTACTTC
CASSSRLAGDYEQYF
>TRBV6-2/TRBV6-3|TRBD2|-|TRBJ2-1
TGTGCCAGCAGTCCGACAGGGATGCGGGAGGGCCTATACAATGAGCAGTTCTTC
CASSPTGMREGLYNEQFF
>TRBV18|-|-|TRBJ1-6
TGTGCCAGCTCACCTGAAACATCTTCACCCCTCCACTTT
CASSPETSSPLHF
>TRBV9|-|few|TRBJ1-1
TGTGCCAGCAGCGGCCCGTCTCGCGGGGCTGAAGCTTTCTTT
CASSGPSRGAEAFF
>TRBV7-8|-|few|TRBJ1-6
TGTGCCAGCAGCTTAGCGCGGGTCAGGGGCTCCTATAATTCACCCCTCCACTTT
CASSLARVRGSYNSPLHF
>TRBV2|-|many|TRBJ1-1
TGTGCCAGCAGTGAAGGGTTGTACACTGAAGCTTTCTTT
CASSEGLYTEAFF
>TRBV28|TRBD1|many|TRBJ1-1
TGTGCCAGCCACTACAGGGGGAACACTGAAGCTTTCTTT
CASHYRGNTEAFF
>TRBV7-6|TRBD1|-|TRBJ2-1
TGTGCCAGCAGCCTATCGACAGGGACCTACAATGAGCAGTTCTTC
CASSLSTGTYNEQFF
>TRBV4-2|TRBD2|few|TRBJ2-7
TGTGCCAGCAGCCAAGGTCTTAGCGGGAGCTACGAGCAGTACTTC
CASSQGLSGSYEQYF
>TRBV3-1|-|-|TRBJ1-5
TGTGCCAGCAGCCAAGAAATCCCCCCCTTTCGCAATCAGCCCCAGCATTTT
CASSQEIPPFRNQPQHF
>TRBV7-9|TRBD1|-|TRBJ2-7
TGTGCCAGCAGCTGGGACAGGGGGCAGGTGGGCGAGCAGTACTTC
CASSWDRGQVGEQYF
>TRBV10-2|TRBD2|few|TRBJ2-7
TGCGCCAGCACCCCGGGAGGGCAGGGAAAAGAGCAGTACTTC
CASTPGGQGKEQYF
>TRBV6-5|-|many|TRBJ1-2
TGTGCCAGCAGTTATGTCCAAGAACCCTACTATGGCTACACCTTC
CASSYVQEPYYGYTF
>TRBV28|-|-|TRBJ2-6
TGTGCCAGCACCCAGGCCAGCTCTGGGGCCAACGTCCTGACTTTC
CASTQASSGANVLTF
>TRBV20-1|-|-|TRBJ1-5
TGCAGTGCTAAGGGGGGAGGTCAGCCCCAGCATTTT
CSAKGGGQPQHF
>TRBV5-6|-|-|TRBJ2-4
TGTGCCAGCAGCTTGTTCTTCGCCACCACCAAAAACATTCAGTACTTC
CASSLFFATTKNIQYF